The 29 T cell receptor beta chains listed next were all sequenced from one sample in a study of metastatic and nonmetastatic thyroid tumors (dated by TCRdb to 2020 to 2022). No patient had received any treatment before thyroid surgery. The library relied on PCR. Sequencer: Illumina HiSeq 4000. TCRdb took the public reads, trimmed them with fastp at Q25, ran MiXCR for clone calling and kept in-frame beta chains. The sample yields roughly 59,000 clones; 15% to 20% were counted once. The ten largest clones capture roughly a tenth of the sample. The specimen was blood. These receptors were taken from a male donor with papillary thyroid cancer or a benign thyroid nodule (not recorded which). Some clones in this sample may be carry-over from other donors' samples.

Ten or more counts support this clone. This sequence joins TRBV28 and TRBJ1-6; no reliable D call. Trimming removed 3 bases at V and 9 bases at J, with 15 bases between. CDR1 MDHEN and CDR2 SYDVKM come from the germline V gene. The CDR3 length is 15 residues. The DNA for the CDR3 is TGTGCCAGCAGTTTGGCCCTACTTAGGGCTTCACCCCTCCACTTT. It encodes CASSLALLRASPLHF.

Many counts were recorded for this clone. V and J are TRBV12-3 or TRBV12-4 and TRBJ1-3; 10 nucleotides align to TRBD1. The CDR3 extends over 15 amino acids. V was pared by 5 bases and J by 8 bases, with 9 bases of the junction left unmatched. This CDR3 reads CASSPTGGIGDTIYF. The CDR3 region has the DNA TGTGCCAGCAGTCCGACAGGGGGCATAGGAGACACCATATATTTT.

This clone came up many times. The genes are TRBV7-8 and TRBJ2-1, with TRBD2 matching over 10 bases. The ends lost 5 bases at V and 10 bases at J; junction bases unmatched: 11. CDR3 size: 15 residues. Germline V CDR1 and CDR2: SGHVS, FQNEAQ. CDR3 loop: CASSLRSGGAGEQFF. CDR3 nucleotide sequence: TGTGCCAGCAGCCTTAGAAGCGGGGGGGCCGGGGAGCAGTTCTTC.

The chain's CDR3 is CAWIPVQQTRSTNEKLFF. CDR3 in DNA: TGTGCCTGGATCCCGGTACAGCAAACTCGTTCGACTAATGAAAAACTGTTTTTT. This chain uses TRBV30 with TRBJ1-4, with no clear D. The CDR3 has 18 residues. The V gene's germline CDR1 is GTSNPN and CDR2 SVGIG (reference sequence). Trimming cost V 4 bases and J 2 bases, with 23 bases left between them.

The sample holds many counts of this clone. CDR3 coding DNA: TGTGCCAGCTTTAAGAGGGGCCGGGAGACCCAGTACTTC. Its translation is CASFKRGRETQYF. The rearrangement joins TRBV2 to TRBJ2-5; tentatively, D is TRBD1 or TRBD2 (5 bases each). The CDR3 is made up of 13 amino acids. V was trimmed by 8 bases and J by 5 bases, leaving 15 bases between them. Germline loops: CDR1 SNHLY, CDR2 FYNNEI.

In this sample, this clone turned up many times. This rearrangement joins TRBV7-3 to TRBJ2-7, with D tentatively TRBD2 (5 bases). The CDR3 sequence is 13 residues long. Germline CDR1 is SGHTA and CDR2 is FQGTGA. V was pared by 3 bases and J by 6 bases, with 12 bases between. The CDR3 DNA follows: TGTGCCAGCAGCTTCCTACAGCGGCCCGAGCAGTACGTC. Residues: CASSFLQRPEQYV.

The V gene is TRBV3-1, the J gene TRBJ2-1; perhaps TRBD1 as D (6 bases). The CDR3 runs to 17 residues. With 4 bases removed from V and 6 bases from J, the gap between germline ends came to 22 bases. In germline, CDR1 is LGHDT, CDR2 YNNKEL (reference sequence). This chain's CDR3 is CASSPLFEANRVNEQFF. The CDR3 DNA follows: TGTGCCAGCAGCCCCCTCTTTGAGGCGAACAGGGTCAATGAGCAGTTCTTC.

This clone has at least ten counts. A much bigger clone sits one base away, suggesting this may be a read error. The chain combines TRBV6-6 with TRBJ1-6; D unclear. The CDR3 consists of 13 residues. Looked up from germline, CDR1 is MNHNY and CDR2 is SVGAGI (reference sequence). CDR3 amino acids: CANSYSMNSPLHF. The CDR3 nucleotides are TGTGCCAACAGTTACTCGATGAATTCACCCCTCCACTTT.

This clone was seen many times. CDR3 residues: CASSWEETQYF. As DNA, the CDR3 is TGTGCCAGCAGTTGGGAGGAGACCCAGTACTTC. The chain employs TRBV2 and TRBJ2-5; D may be TRBD2 (5 bases). The germline V gene has CDR1 SNHLY and CDR2 FYNNEI. The CDR3 sequence is 11 residues long. With 5 bases removed from V and 5 bases from J, the gap between germline ends came to 6 bases. Full variable domain (rest looked up from reference TRBV2 and TRBJ2-5): EPEVTQTPSHQVTQMGQEVILRCVPISNHLYFYWYRQILGQKVEFLVSFYNNEISEKSEIFDDQFSVERPDGSNFTLKIRSTKLEDSAMYFCASSWEETQYFGPGTRLLVL.

In this sample, this clone turned up a few times. This sequence joins TRBV12-3 or TRBV12-4 and TRBJ2-7, with D hard to call. The length of the CDR3 is 14 residues. Trimming took off 3 bases at V and 11 bases at J, with 20 bases between the two ends. The DNA of the CDR3 is TGTGCCAGCAGTTTTGGGCCTACCAAATACAAGAAGTACTTC. Amino acid sequence: CASSFGPTKYKKYF.

Note on this clone: A read error may account for a junction end that differs from germline. This rearrangement joins TRBV2 to TRBJ1-6, with 11 nucleotides matching TRBD1. The germline V gene has CDR1 SNHLY and CDR2 FYNNEI. The CDR3 length is 14 residues. The CDR3 nucleotides are TGTGCCAGCATCGGGACAGGGGGTAATTCACCCCTCAACTTT. Amino acid sequence: CASIGTGGNSPLNF.

This clone has just a few counts. A much larger clone lies a single base off, so this may be a read error. The chain links TRBV18 to TRBJ2-3; 9 positions match TRBD2. Trimming took 1 base from V and 6 from J; bases not matched to a gene: 8. Germline V gene data show CDR1 as KGHSH and CDR2 as LQKENI. This CDR3 has 16 amino acids. CDR3 residues: CASSPLGASGVDTQYF. Written as DNA, the CDR3 is TGTGCCAGCTCACCACTCGGCGCTAGCGGGGTGGATACGCAGTATTTT. The full variable domain, completed using reference TRBV18 and TRBJ2-3, is NAGVMQNPRHLVRRRGQEARLRCSPMKGHSHVYWYRQLPEEGLKFMVYLQKENIIDESGMPKERFSAEFPKEGPSILRIQQVVRGDSAAYFCASSPLGASGVDTQYFGPGTRLTVL.

Ten or more counts support this clone. The chain combines TRBV6-1 with TRBJ2-7, with D possibly called TRBD1 or TRBD2 (6 bases each). CDR1 is MNHNS and CDR2 is SASEGT in the germline V gene. The CDR3 length is 14 residues. Trimming pared 3 bases from V and 6 bases from J, leaving 15 bases between. CDR3 amino acids: CASSDGGATSEQYF. The DNA for the CDR3 is TGTGCCAGCAGTGATGGGGGCGCGACTAGCGAGCAGTACTTC.

This clone came up many times. The V call is TRBV27, the J call TRBJ1-5; maybe TRBD1 (6 bases). Trimming took off 3 bases at V and 6 bases at J, with 9 bases between the two ends. The CDR3 is 13 residues long. Germline V gene lookup returns CDR1 MNHEY and CDR2 SMNVEV (reference sequence). The CDR3 region is CASSFGGGQPQHF. DNA of the CDR3: TGTGCCAGCAGTTTTGGAGGGGGTCAGCCCCAGCATTTT.

A word on this clone: Being one base from a much bigger clone, this may be a read error. The chain uses TRBV12-3 or TRBV12-4 and TRBJ2-1, with D perhaps given as TRBD1 or TRBD2 (6 bases each). Between the trimmed V and J ends, which lost 5 bases and 8 bases, there was a span of 22 bases. The CDR3 sequence is 16 residues long. CDR3 residues: CASSPGANQATYEQFF. In DNA, the CDR3 is TGTGCCAGCAGTCCGGGGGCAAATCAGGCGACGTATGAGCAGTTCTTC.

For this clone: A much bigger clone sits one base away, suggesting this may be a read error. The same CDR3 can be traced to other DNA sequences in this sample. The chain employs TRBV28 and TRBJ2-4; 8 nucleotides match TRBD1. The CDR3 consists of 17 residues. Germline CDR1 reads MDHEN; CDR2 reads SYDVKM. V lost 5 bases and J lost 0; bases outside the gene matches: 9. In DNA form, the CDR3 reads TGTGCCAGCAGTCCGAGACAGGGGTCTGTAGCCAAAAACATTCAGTACTTC. This codes for CASSPRQGSVAKNIQYF.

This clone has at least ten counts. The chain is built from TRBV12-3 or TRBV12-4 and TRBJ2-2; D is ambiguous. V was trimmed by 3 bases and J by 4 bases, leaving 6 bases between them. The CDR3 contains 13 residues. CDR3 sequence (DNA): TGTGCCAGCAGTTTGGGCGGCACCGGGGAGCTGTTTTTT. This encodes CASSLGGTGELFF.

Ten or more counts support this clone. This chain links TRBV29-1 with TRBJ2-7; TRBD1 matches 7 bases. Germline V gene sequence: CDR1 SQVTM, CDR2 ANQGSEA. V was pared by 6 bases and J by 1 base, with 6 bases of the junction left unmatched. This CDR3 is built from 13 residues. CDR3 sequence reads: CSVRTGLSYEQYF. CDR3 DNA: TGCAGCGTCCGGACAGGTCTTTCCTACGAGCAGTACTTC.

There are many counts of this clone. The gene calls are TRBV14 and TRBJ2-7; maybe TRBD2 (6 bases). Trimming removed 0 bases from V and 1 base from J, with 25 bases in between. CDR1 is SGHDN, CDR2 FVKESK, per germline. This CDR3 spans 20 amino acids. The CDR3 region has the DNA TGTGCCAGCAGCCAAGATCCCGGGGGTGACCTCTTGACAGAATCCTACGAGCAGTACTTC. Residues: CASSQDPGGDLLTESYEQYF.

The table lists this clone with a few counts. The V gene is TRBV6-5, the J gene TRBJ2-2; D might be TRBD2 (6 bases). Germline CDR1 is MNHEY and CDR2 is SVGAGI. The CDR3 spans 18 residues. Trimming removed 8 bases from V and 2 bases from J, with 24 bases in between. This CDR3 is CASPPGRAGCTNTGELFF. DNA of the CDR3: TGTGCCAGCCCTCCCGGGCGGGCGGGGTGCACTAACACCGGGGAGCTGTTTTTT.

The V and J genes are TRBV6-6 and TRBJ2-7; TRBD2 is a possible D gene (5 bases). Trimming left V 2 bases short and J 5 bases short, with 16 bases between. The CDR3 totals 15 residues. Germline-derived CDR1 and CDR2 are MNHNY and SVGAGI (reference sequence). CDR3 DNA sequence: TGTGCCAGCAGTTACACTATAAATCCCGGGGACGAGCAGTACTTC. It translates to CASSYTINPGDEQYF.

This clone was seen many times. The rearrangement uses TRBV14 and TRBJ2-5; maybe TRBD2 (6 bases). The CDR3 length is 14 residues. Germline lookup yields CDR1 SGHDN and CDR2 FVKESK. Trimming left V 3 bases short and J 2 bases short, with 10 bases between. CDR3 nucleotides: TGTGCCAGCAGCCATTTAGCGGAACAAGAGACCCAGTACTTC. Amino acid sequence: CASSHLAEQETQYF.

This clone has a count of ten or more. The gene calls are TRBV6-1 and TRBJ2-3; D perhaps matches TRBD1 (5 bases). CDR1 and CDR2 from the germline V gene are MNHNS and SASEGT. The V and J ends lost 5 bases and 10 bases respectively, with 10 bases between them. This CDR3 has 11 amino acids. The CDR3: CASSRQIAQYF. The CDR3 DNA follows: TGTGCCAGCAGTCGACAGATTGCGCAGTATTTT.

Turning to this clone: A much larger clone is a single base away; this may be a read error. The gene calls are TRBV20-1 and TRBJ2-6, with TRBD1 as a possible D gene (6 bases). The V gene's germline CDR1 is DFQATT and CDR2 SNEGSKA (reference sequence). With 4 bases removed from V and 1 base from J, the gap between germline ends came to 8 bases. The CDR3 length is 14 residues. The CDR3 spells CSAIGTSGANVLTF. In DNA, the CDR3 is TGCAGTGCTATAGGGACATCTGGGGCCAACGTCCTGACTTTC.

This clone was recorded once. One end of the junction is discordant with germline, which a read error may explain. V and J are TRBV5-1 and TRBJ2-1, with unresolved D. The CDR3 loop spans 16 amino acids. Germline V gives CDR1 SGHRS, CDR2 YFSETQ. The DNA for the CDR3 is TGCGCCAGCATCTTGGCGCGACCCAGCTCCTACAATGAGCAGTTCTTC. It encodes CASILARPSSYNEQFF. Full variable domain (outside the CDR3, taken from reference TRBV5-1 and TRBJ2-1): KAGVTQTPRYLIKTRGQQVTLSCSPISGHRSVSWYQQTPGQGLQFLFEYFSETQRNKGNFPGRFSGRQFSNSRSEMNVSTLELGDSALYLCASILARPSSYNEQFFGPGTRLTVL.

This clone has at least ten counts. The DNA of the CDR3 is TGTGCCACCAAGACAGGCGGGGGGGAGACCCAGTACTTC. It codes for CATKTGGGETQYF. V is TRBV12-3 or TRBV12-4 and J is TRBJ2-5; 8 positions match TRBD2. The CDR3 runs 13 residues. The J segment lost 5 bases and the V segment lost 10 bases, leaving 9 bases of the junction unmatched.

This clone has a count of ten or more. The chain is built from TRBV6-2 or TRBV6-3 and TRBJ2-7, with 10 bases matching TRBD1. The CDR3 is made up of 14 amino acids. In germline, CDR1 is MNHEY, CDR2 SVGEGT. Trimming cost V 3 bases and J 3 bases; bases outside gene matches: 2. As DNA, the CDR3 is TGTGCCAGCAGTTATGGGGACAGGGGCTACGAGCAGTACGTC. It encodes CASSYGDRGYEQYV.

The sample holds many counts of this clone. This chain links TRBV2 with TRBJ2-5; a weak D match, TRBD2 (6 bases). The ends were cut back, 5 bases at V and 4 bases at J, with 11 bases in the middle. This CDR3 has 13 amino acids. CDR1 is SNHLY, CDR2 FYNNEI, per germline. The CDR3 DNA reads TGTGCCAGCAGTCTGGGACTCGTAGAGACCCAGTACTTC. This translates into CASSLGLVETQYF.

This clone appeared many times. The J gene is TRBJ2-5, the V gene TRBV10-1; 9 bases fit TRBD1. Germline V gene data show CDR1 as WNHNN and CDR2 as SYGVQD (reference sequence). With V trimmed by 2 bases and J by 5 bases, 3 bases remained unmatched. This CDR3 is built from 14 residues. CDR3 sequence: CASSEGTGTETQYF. CDR3 DNA sequence: TGCGCCAGCAGTGAGGGGACAGGGACGGAGACCCAGTACTTC.